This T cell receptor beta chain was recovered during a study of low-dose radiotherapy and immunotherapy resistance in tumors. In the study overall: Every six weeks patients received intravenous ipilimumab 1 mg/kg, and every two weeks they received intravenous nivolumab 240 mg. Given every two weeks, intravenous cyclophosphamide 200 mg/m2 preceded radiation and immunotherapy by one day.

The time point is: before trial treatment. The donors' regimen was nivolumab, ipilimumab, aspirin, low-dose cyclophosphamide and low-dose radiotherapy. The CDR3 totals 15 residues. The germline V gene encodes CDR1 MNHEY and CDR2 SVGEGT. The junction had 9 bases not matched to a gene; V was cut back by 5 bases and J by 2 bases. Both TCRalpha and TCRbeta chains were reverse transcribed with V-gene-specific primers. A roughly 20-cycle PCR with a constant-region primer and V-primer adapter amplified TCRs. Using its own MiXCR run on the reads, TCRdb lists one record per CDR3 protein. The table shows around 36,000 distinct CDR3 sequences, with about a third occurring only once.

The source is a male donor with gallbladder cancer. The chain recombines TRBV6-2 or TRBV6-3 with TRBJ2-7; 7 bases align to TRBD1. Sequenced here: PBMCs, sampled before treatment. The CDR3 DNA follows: TGTGCCAGCAGTAACCCGGGACAGCCTCCCTACGAGCAGTACTTC. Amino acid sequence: CASSNPGQPPYEQYF.